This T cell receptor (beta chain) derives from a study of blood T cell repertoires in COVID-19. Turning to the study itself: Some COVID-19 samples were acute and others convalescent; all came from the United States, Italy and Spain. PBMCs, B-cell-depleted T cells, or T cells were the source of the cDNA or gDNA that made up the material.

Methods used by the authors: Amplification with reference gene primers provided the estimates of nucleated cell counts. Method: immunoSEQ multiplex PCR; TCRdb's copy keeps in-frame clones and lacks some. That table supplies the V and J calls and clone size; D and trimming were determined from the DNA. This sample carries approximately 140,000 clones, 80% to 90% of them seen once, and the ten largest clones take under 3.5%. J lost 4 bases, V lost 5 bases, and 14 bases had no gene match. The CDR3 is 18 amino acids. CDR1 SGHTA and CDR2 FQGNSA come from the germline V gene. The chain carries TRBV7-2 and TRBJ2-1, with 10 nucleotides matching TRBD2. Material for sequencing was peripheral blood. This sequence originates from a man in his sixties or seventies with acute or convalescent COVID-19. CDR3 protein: CASSPLTSGAAPYNEQFF. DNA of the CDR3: TGTGCCAGCAGCCCACTAACTAGCGGGGCCGCCCCATACAATGAGCAGTTCTTC.